A single sample is the source of the 5 T cell receptor beta chains below, sequenced in a study of beta chain features in type 1 diabetes. The whole isolated RNA underwent reverse transcription, so sequencing captured expressed TCRB transcripts. Generated by immunoSEQ multiplex PCR, the TCRdb table keeps only in-frame clones and is missing some. The sample yields more than 300,000 clones, around a tenth seen once. General study points: When Type 1 diabetes patients were examined, their TCRB CDR3s proved moderately but significantly shorter in all four CD4+ subsets.

These receptors' antigens are unknown. The sample consisted of central memory CD4+ T cells from blood. The receptor set was obtained from a man in his thirties or forties with type 1 diabetes.

This clone occurred a few times. V usage is TRBV20-1 and J usage is TRBJ2-7; D remains ambiguous. The CDR3 loop spans 11 amino acids. V lost 4 bases to trimming and J lost 6 bases, with 10 bases between them. CDR1 DFQATT and CDR2 SNEGSKA come from the germline V gene (reference sequence). Written as DNA, the CDR3 is TGCAGTGCTAATCCGAGTGGCGAGCAGTACTTC. Protein product: CSANPSGEQYF.

The chain links TRBV7-2 to TRBJ2-1, with TRBD2 matching 10 bases. V was pared by 5 bases and J by 3 bases, with 4 bases of the junction left unmatched. CDR3 size: 15 residues. The germline V gene has CDR1 SGHTA and CDR2 FQGNSA. The CDR3 DNA follows: TGTGCCAGCAGCCCTAGCGGGGGACTCTACAATGAGCAGTTCTTC. Translated: CASSPSGGLYNEQFF.

This clone has only a few counts. The rearrangement uses TRBV19 and TRBJ2-7; 12 bases map to TRBD1. CDR1 is LNHDA and CDR2 is SQIVND in the germline V gene (reference sequence). V shed 9 bases and J 5 bases; nucleotides not matched to a gene: 5. This CDR3 has 13 residues. This chain's CDR3 is CASSGTGGNEQYF. CDR3 nucleotide sequence: TGTGCCAGCTCCGGGACAGGGGGCAACGAGCAGTACTTC.

This clone was detected a few times. This chain uses TRBV20-1 with TRBJ2-7; D ambiguous. The CDR3 is 10 residues long. V was cut by 6 bases and J by 4 bases, with 7 bases left in between. From germline, CDR1 is DFQATT and CDR2 SNEGSKA (reference sequence). The CDR3 DNA sequence: TGCAGTGCGCTGAAATACGAGCAGTACTTC. This gives the protein CSALKYEQYF.

This clone showed up just a few times. The CDR3 spells CASSEGTGTYGYTF. CDR3 nucleotides: TGTGCCAGCAGTGAAGGGACAGGGACCTATGGCTACACCTTC. The V gene is TRBV2, the J gene TRBJ1-2, with 8 nucleotides matching TRBD1. The CDR3 loop spans 14 amino acids. CDR1 SNHLY and CDR2 FYNNEI come from the germline V gene. The V and J ends lost 1 base and 4 bases, in that order; junction bases with no gene match: 2.